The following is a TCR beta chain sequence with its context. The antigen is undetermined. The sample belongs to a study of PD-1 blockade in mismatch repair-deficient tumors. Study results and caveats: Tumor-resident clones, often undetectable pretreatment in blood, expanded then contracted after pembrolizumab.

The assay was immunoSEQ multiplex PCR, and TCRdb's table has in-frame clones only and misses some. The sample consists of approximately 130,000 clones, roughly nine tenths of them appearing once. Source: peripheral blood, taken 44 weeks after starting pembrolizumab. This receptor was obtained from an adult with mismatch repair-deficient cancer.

CDR3 sequence reads: CASSLASGTYEQYF. The CDR3 nucleotides are TGTGCCAGCAGCTTGGCATCAGGTACCTACGAGCAGTACTTC. V and J are TRBV5-4 and TRBJ2-7, with D hard to call. CDR1 is SGHNT, CDR2 YYREEE, per germline (reference sequence). V gave up 0 bases and J gave up 2 bases, with 9 bases separating them. The CDR3 totals 14 residues. The complete variable domain, with remaining parts taken from reference TRBV5-4 and TRBJ2-7, reads ETGVTQSPTHLIKTRGQQVTLRCSSQSGHNTVSWYQQALGQGPQFIFQYYREEENGRGNFPPRFSGLQFPNYSSELNVNALELDDSALYLCASSLASGTYEQYFGPGTRLTVT.